This T cell receptor (beta chain) emerged from a study of cytomegalovirus exposure and HLA in healthy donors. The CDR3 is 15 amino acids. V shed 2 bases, J shed 3 bases, and the junction held 6 bases outside the gene matches. Germline CDR1 is MNHNS and CDR2 is SASEGT. The PCR ran on 60 Vbeta and 13 Jbeta primers. Sequenced by immunoSEQ multiplex PCR; TCRdb stores in-frame clones only, minus some. The data contain 150,000 to 200,000 clones, almost 85% of them singletons. The V call is TRBV6-1, the J call TRBJ2-7; TRBD2 matches 8 bases. The clonotype originates from a woman in her forties or fifties in good health and CMV-seronegative. Sequenced material: PBMCs. The DNA for the CDR3 is TGTGCCAGCAGTGAAAGCGGGAGTCTAGGCTACGAGCAGTACTTC. This gives the protein CASSESGSLGYEQYF.